One sample yielded the 11 T cell receptor beta chains listed below, sequenced in a study of blood T cell repertoires in COVID-19. Measured with immunoSEQ multiplex PCR; TCRdb has only the in-frame clones, and not every one. Of roughly 180,000 clones in the sample, approximately 85% are singletons; the top ten hold around 8%. The sample comprised peripheral blood. The origin of the receptors is an older woman with acute or convalescent COVID-19.

This chain links TRBV5-1 with TRBJ2-7; 7 bases agree with TRBD1. Unmatched junction bases numbered 9, after V lost 5 bases and J lost 1 base. From germline, CDR1 is SGHRS and CDR2 YFSETQ. The CDR3 totals 15 residues. CDR3 sequence (DNA): TGCGCCAGCAGGCAAGAGGGGGCTTCGTCCTACGAGCAGTACTTC. Amino acids: CASRQEGASSYEQYF.

The V and J genes are TRBV6-5 and TRBJ2-2, with 7 bases lining up with TRBD2. Germline values: CDR1 MNHEY, CDR2 SVGAGI. Trimming at V came to 4 bases and at J to 3 bases, leaving 5 bases not matched to a gene. The CDR3 covers 15 residues. CDR3 sequence reads: CASSWTSGYTGELFF. For the CDR3, the DNA is TGTGCCAGCAGTTGGACTAGTGGGTACACCGGGGAGCTGTTTTTT.

This clone was found once. The V call is TRBV5-1, the J call TRBJ1-6; TRBD1 matches at 10 bases. The CDR3 runs 15 residues. From germline, CDR1 is SGHRS and CDR2 YFSETQ. The junction had 7 bases not matched to a gene; V was cut back by 4 bases and J by 9 bases. DNA of the CDR3: TGCGCCAGCAGCATAGGGACAGGGGTGCCTTCACCCCTCCACTTT. Its protein is CASSIGTGVPSPLHF.

This clone was seen just once. The chain recombines TRBV5-1 with TRBJ2-3; TRBD2 agrees at 9 bases. J gave up 4 bases and V 0 bases, and 3 bases lay outside the gene matches. The CDR3 has 15 amino acids. The germline V gene encodes CDR1 SGHRS and CDR2 YFSETQ. The CDR3 spells CASSLAAGGADTQYF. For the CDR3, the DNA is TGCGCCAGCAGCTTGGCGGCGGGAGGGGCAGATACGCAGTATTTT.

V is TRBV25-1 and J is TRBJ1-4, with no clear D. With 1 base removed from V and 0 bases from J, the gap between germline ends came to 9 bases. Looked up from germline, CDR1 is MGHDK and CDR2 is SYGVNS. The CDR3 extends over 16 amino acids. This CDR3 is CASSELSSATNEKLFF. The DNA for the CDR3 is TGTGCCAGCAGTGAATTGAGCAGCGCAACTAATGAAAAACTGTTTTTT.

V is TRBV28 and J is TRBJ1-1; the match to TRBD1 covers 8 bases. With V trimmed by 2 bases and J by 4 bases, 6 bases remained unmatched. The CDR3 extends over 15 amino acids. The germline CDR1 and CDR2 sequences are MDHEN and SYDVKM. The CDR3 reads CASSLGGQGGTEAFF. DNA for the CDR3: TGTGCCAGCAGTTTAGGCGGACAGGGAGGCACTGAAGCTTTCTTT.

As concerns this clone: The junction shows a germline mismatch at one end, possibly a read error. The CDR3: CASSRRSGTGNGKLFF. In DNA, the CDR3 is TGTGCCAGCAGCCGTCGGTCCGGGACAGGGAATGGAAAACTGTTTTTT. The chain carries TRBV3-1 (or the pseudogene TRBV3-2) and TRBJ1-4; TRBD1 matches 9 bases. Germline loops: CDR1 LGHDT, CDR2 YNNKEL (reference sequence). This CDR3 comprises 16 residues.

The chain employs TRBV7-3 and TRBJ2-1, with D tentatively TRBD1 (6 bases). The CDR3 loop spans 13 amino acids. Deletions cut 5 bases from V and 8 bases from J, with 13 bases between. The germline gives CDR1 SGHTA, CDR2 FQGTGA. CDR3 region: CASSPRGSYEQFF. The CDR3 nucleotides read TGTGCCAGCAGCCCGAGGGGGAGCTATGAGCAGTTCTTC. Full variable domain (outside the CDR3, taken from reference TRBV7-3 and TRBJ2-1): GAGVSQTPSNKVTEKGKYVELRCDPISGHTALYWYRQSLGQGPEFLIYFQGTGAADDSGLPNDRFFAVRPEGSVSTLKIQRTERGDSAVYLCASSPRGSYEQFFGPGTRLTVL.

The rearrangement uses TRBV6-6 and TRBJ1-2, with 9 bases matching TRBD1. The germline gives CDR1 MNHNY, CDR2 SVGAGI (reference sequence). This CDR3 is 17 amino acids long. The V gene end was trimmed by 5 bases and the J gene end by 4 bases; junction bases not matched to a gene: 14. CDR3 DNA: TGTGCCAGCAGTCCTCGACAGGGGGGAGAAAGGATCTATGGCTACACCTTC. Translation: CASSPRQGGERIYGYTF.

This chain connects TRBV5-1 to TRBJ1-6; D gene uncertain. CDR3 size: 13 residues. V gave up 3 bases and J gave up 6 bases, with 7 bases separating them. Per the germline V gene, CDR1 is SGHRS and CDR2 is YFSETQ. DNA for the CDR3: TGCGCCAGCAGCTCCAGAACTAATTCACCCCTCCACTTT. It translates to CASSSRTNSPLHF.

The V call is TRBV7-9, the J call TRBJ2-7; 8 positions match TRBD2. CDR1 and CDR2 (germline): SEHNR, FQNEAQ (reference sequence). V was pared by 4 bases and J by 3 bases, with 8 bases of the junction left unmatched. This CDR3 spans 15 amino acids. CDR3 loop: CASSSPKSGSYEQYF. The CDR3 nucleotides read TGTGCCAGCAGCTCTCCCAAGAGCGGGAGCTACGAGCAGTACTTC.